The 15 T cell receptor beta chains in this list originate from one sample, sequenced in a study of cytomegalovirus exposure and HLA in healthy donors. Researchers ran the PCR with 60 Vbeta and 13 Jbeta primers. Libraries were prepared by immunoSEQ multiplex PCR; TCRdb keeps only in-frame clonotypes and omits some of them. The table records fewer than 200,000 clones, 70% to 85% of them present only once. The specimen sequenced was PBMCs. The receptors were sampled from a human donor in good health.

This chain links TRBV9 with TRBJ2-7; 10 bases match TRBD1. This CDR3 is built from 16 residues. Germline V lookup: CDR1 SGDLS, CDR2 YYNGEE. The junction had 12 bases not matched to a gene; V was cut back by 4 bases and J by 5 bases. The CDR3 loop reads CASSSRGGQGWDEQYF. CDR3 nucleotide sequence: TGTGCCAGCAGCTCACGCGGGGGACAGGGGTGGGACGAGCAGTACTTC.

The chain couples TRBV13 to TRBJ1-4; D possibly corresponds to TRBD1 (5 bases). The CDR3 covers 16 residues. CDR1 and CDR2 from the germline V gene are PRHDT and FYEKMQ (reference sequence). V was clipped by 0 bases and J by 6 bases, with 14 bases between them. The CDR3 spells CASSLGRIGVDEKLFF. CDR3 bases: TGTGCCAGCAGCTTAGGGAGGATAGGGGTCGATGAAAAACTGTTTTTT.

J is TRBJ1-2 and V is TRBV27; D is unclear. V was clipped by 4 bases and J by 8 bases, with 14 bases between them. The CDR3 totals 13 residues. The germline V gene encodes CDR1 MNHEY and CDR2 SMNVEV (reference sequence). This chain's CDR3 is CASSYSASEGYTF. The CDR3, as DNA: TGTGCCAGCAGTTACAGTGCTTCGGAAGGCTACACCTTC.

This chain links TRBV10-3 with TRBJ2-5; no clear D. There are 11 residues in the CDR3. Germline values: CDR1 ENHRY, CDR2 SYGVKD. The V end was cut by 2 bases, the J end by 4 bases, with 2 bases between. CDR3: CAISELETQYF. The CDR3 nucleotides are TGTGCCATCAGTGAGCTAGAGACCCAGTACTTC.

This chain uses TRBV4-1 with TRBJ2-5, with a weak D call TRBD2 (7 bases). The ends were cut back, 4 bases at V and 5 bases at J, with 17 bases in the middle. CDR3 length: 15 residues. In germline, CDR1 is MGHRA, CDR2 YSYEKL. The CDR3 nucleotides read TGCGCCAGCAGCCCTAAGGGGGGGCTCGGGGAGACCCAGTACTTC. Translated: CASSPKGGLGETQYF.

The rearrangement links TRBV9 to TRBJ1-1; the D gene is possibly TRBD1 (6 bases). The CDR3 has 13 residues. V lost 0 bases and J lost 8, with 11 bases in between. Germline V lookup: CDR1 SGDLS, CDR2 YYNGEE. CDR3 nucleotides: TGTGCCAGCAGCGTAGAGGACAGAAGAGAAGCTTTCTTT. Its translation: CASSVEDRREAFF.

The chain recombines TRBV7-3 with TRBJ2-7; maybe TRBD2 (6 bases). Between the trimmed V and J ends, which lost 5 bases and 2 bases, there was a span of 16 bases. This CDR3 is 15 amino acids long. Germline lookup yields CDR1 SGHTA and CDR2 FQGTGA. CDR3 coding DNA: TGTGCCAGCAGCCCCGGAGGGGACCATACCTACGAGCAGTACTTC. Amino acids: CASSPGGDHTYEQYF.

By share, this clone counts as medium-sized (0.01 to 0.1%). J is TRBJ2-7 and V is TRBV10-1, with D perhaps TRBD1 (6 bases). This CDR3 is 16 amino acids long. V dropped 2 bases and J dropped 5 bases, with 19 bases sitting between them. From germline, CDR1 is WNHNN and CDR2 SYGVQD (reference sequence). This chain's CDR3 is CASSERGTWNDHEQYF. For the CDR3, the DNA is TGCGCCAGCAGTGAGAGGGGGACATGGAATGACCACGAGCAGTACTTC.

This clone was detected only a few times. This chain uses TRBV25-1 with TRBJ2-5, with unresolved D. The CDR3 length is 16 residues. The germline V gene has CDR1 MGHDK and CDR2 SYGVNS. Trimming left V 1 base short and J 1 base short, with 13 bases between. The CDR3 reads CASSELALASQETQYF. CDR3 bases: TGTGCCAGCAGTGAATTGGCTCTGGCTAGCCAAGAGACCCAGTACTTC.

This clone was observed a handful of times. J is TRBJ2-1 and V is TRBV6-7; D is uncertain. TRBV6-7 is an ORF; its function is uncertain. V lost 6 bases to trimming and J lost 12 bases, with 6 bases between them. The CDR3 has 9 amino acids. This CDR3 is CASRSLQFF. As DNA, the CDR3 is TGTGCCAGCAGGTCGTTGCAGTTCTTC.

This clone was seen only a few times. This chain joins TRBV7-2 and TRBJ2-3; D is possibly TRBD1 (5 bases). Looked up from germline, CDR1 is SGHTA and CDR2 is FQGNSA. The V end was cut by 3 bases, the J end by 4 bases, with 11 bases between. The CDR3 totals 14 residues. CDR3 sequence: CASSFKVQADTQYF. CDR3 nucleotide sequence: TGTGCCAGCAGCTTTAAGGTACAGGCAGATACGCAGTATTTT.

This clone has only one observation. This chain uses TRBV15 with TRBJ2-7; weak D call: TRBD2 (7 bases). Trimming removed 0 bases from V and 0 bases from J, with 9 bases in between. Per the germline V gene, CDR1 is LNHNV and CDR2 is YYDKDF (reference sequence). This CDR3 spans 15 amino acids. CDR3 sequence (DNA): TGTGCCACCAGCAGAGAAGCGGGACACTCCTACGAGCAGTACTTC. Protein sequence: CATSREAGHSYEQYF.

The J gene is TRBJ2-7, the V gene TRBV29-1, with TRBD1 as a possible D gene (6 bases). CDR3 size: 12 residues. Trimming pared 6 bases from V and 4 bases from J, leaving 13 bases between. Germline assignment: CDR1 SQVTM and CDR2 ANQGSEA. The chain's CDR3 is CSVLGQGYEQYF. The CDR3 bases are TGCAGCGTACTCGGGCAGGGGTACGAGCAGTACTTC.

The rearrangement uses TRBV5-6 and TRBJ2-7, with TRBD1 identical over 8 bases. The CDR3 has 13 amino acids. The trim removed 4 bases at V and 6 bases at J, leaving 6 bases unmatched. CDR1 SGHDT and CDR2 YYEEEE come from the germline V gene. CDR3 sequence reads: CASSPDREPEQYF. Here the CDR3 DNA reads TGTGCCAGCAGCCCGGACAGGGAACCCGAGCAGTACTTC.

This clone was counted between two and nine times. This chain uses TRBV6-6 with TRBJ1-6; TRBD1 matches 7 bases. The CDR3 totals 16 residues. Germline CDR1 is MNHNY and CDR2 is SVGAGI (reference sequence). J lost 7 bases, V lost 7 bases, and 13 bases had no gene match. The CDR3 bases are TGTGCCAGCAAATCAGGGGGAGCAAGCGGCAATTCACCCCTCCACTTT. Its protein is CASKSGGASGNSPLHF.